Reported below is one T cell receptor beta chain. Its specific antigen is unknown. No qualities accompany the bases; no much larger clone lies one base away. CDR1 is given as SGHDN and CDR2 as FVKESK, both from the germline V gene. Trimming costs V 5 bases and J 2 bases, and their ends lie 11 bases apart. Inclusive of the bounding cysteine and phenylalanine, the CDR3 is 14 residues long. Only CDR3 DNA is held: 42 bases, read in frame from base 1. These data belong to a study of shared clonotypes between healthy human individuals (dated by TCRdb to between 2020 and 2021). Context from the whole study: The cohort comprised two women and three men aged 18 to 49 years. To estimate repertoire size and how much clonotype sharing occurs between individuals, the study deeply sequenced the blood TCR repertoires of five healthy adults. To increase sequencing depth and limit assay-specific biases, TCR repertoire library preparation and sequencing were carried out by different laboratories using diverse techniques. Between about 0.94 and 10 billion PBMCs per donor were obtained by leukapheresis.

TCR CDR3 regions were amplified from genomic DNA by multiplex PCR using the deep immunoSEQ assay. Extracted genomic DNA from each cell subset was distributed evenly across all wells of several immunoSEQ 96-well plates, and each plate was treated as a replicate. Each replicate PCR for unsorted PBMC received approximately 0.3 ug genomic DNA, equal to 25,000 to 30,000 T cell genomes. Unsorted PBMC genomic DNA was sequenced across ten immunoSEQ deep assay plates. The purified libraries were quantified using a Qubit 3.0 fluorometer, sized with a Bioanalyzer 2100, and then quantified again using the KAPA Library Quantification kit. A separate single-read 150-cycle Illumina NextSeq 550 flow cell was used to sequence each immunoSEQ 96-well plate. The paper's processing steps were these. Because the immunoSEQ output included only junctional sequences and no quality scores, the filtering could not be the same as the filtering used for full-length reads. Sequences were annotated with PyIR, a Python wrapper for IgBLAST v1.9, using IMGT germline references to assign V/J genes and CDR3. Any read was removed if the V/J assignment was weak (E-value above 1e-6), the CDR3 was missing, or the read contained stop codons, out-of-frame junctions, or ambiguous translated residues. V3J clonotypes were defined by identical inferred V gene, J gene, and CDR3 amino acid sequence. To compute the percentage overlap between repertoires, the number of shared unique clonotypes was divided by the size of the smaller repertoire. RTK rarefaction, the Chao1 estimator, and Recon v2.1 estimates of unobserved clonotypes were used to assess repertoire richness. TCRdb stores this immuneACCESS table with in-frame sequences only. Part of the clones is absent; in the studies checked, under half of the shortfall reflects unresolved V genes, and no reason is known for the rest. Clone size and the V and J calls come from that table; the DNA yielded D and trimming. The sample table contains fewer than 700,000 clones; only one count was recorded for around 80% of them. 12% of the sample is in the top ten clones.

What the work shows at the level of the full study, not this receptor alone: Pairwise subsampling led to the expectation that sequencing depth would affect the degree of clonotype sharing among donors. Only blood was sampled, and tissue TCR repertoires likely differ from those in blood. The small number of donors limited the genetic and exposure-history diversity represented.

The donors were healthy, HIV-negative adults who had no recently reported acute infections or vaccinations. Every donor was a Caucasian adult living in Nashville, Tennessee, USA. For unsorted samples, 75 million to 90 million PBMCs were counted, and genomic DNA was extracted using the QIAamp DNA Blood Mini kit. After blood collection by leukapheresis, PBMCs were isolated using Ficoll-Histopaque density gradient centrifugation and then cryopreserved in the vapor phase of liquid nitrogen. Recombination linked TRBV14 to TRBJ2-3; no confident D gene assignment can be made. The sequencing sample was made of PBMCs. The receptor's source is a woman aged 40 to 55 in good health. Some clones in this sample may be carry-over from other donors' samples. The CDR3 region: CASSGRANTDTQYF. The DNA sequence is given as TGTGCCAGCAGCGGCCGGGCCAACACAGATACGCAGTATTTT.